A single sample gave rise to the 9 T cell receptor beta chains below, sequenced in a study of cytomegalovirus exposure and HLA in healthy donors. PCR amplification relied on 60 Vbeta primers (plus 13 Jbeta primers). Only in-frame clones appear in the TCRdb table, and some are missing; sequencing was by immunoSEQ multiplex PCR. Recorded for this sample: fewer than 250,000 clones. The sequencing input was PBMCs. The source of these receptors is a woman aged 30 to 39 in good health and CMV-seropositive.

CDR3 protein: CAGSGGGTEAFF. DNA for the CDR3: TGTGCCGGTTCCGGGGGGGGGACTGAAGCTTTCTTT. V gene TRBV6-6 combines with J gene TRBJ1-1, with D possibly TRBD1 on 5 matching bases. CDR3 length equals 12 residues. The V gene's germline CDR1 is MNHNY and CDR2 SVGAGI (reference sequence). Trimming removed 11 bases at V and 5 bases at J, with 15 bases between.

The V and J genes are TRBV2 and TRBJ2-7; 7 bases map to TRBD2. The CDR3 spans 11 residues. The ends lost 4 bases at V and 7 bases at J; junction bases unmatched: 1. Germline assignment: CDR1 SNHLY and CDR2 FYNNEI. The CDR3: CASSGEGEQYF. The DNA for the CDR3 is TGTGCCAGCAGTGGGGAGGGGGAGCAGTACTTC.

The CDR3 coding sequence is TGCGCCAGCAGCTCTTCAAGGACAGCTACCATCGTCGAGCAGTACTTC. Its translation: CASSSSRTATIVEQYF. The chain carries TRBV5-1 and TRBJ2-7, with D perhaps TRBD1 (6 bases). Germline lookup yields CDR1 SGHRS and CDR2 YFSETQ. The CDR3 runs 16 residues. The ends were cut back, 3 bases at V and 6 bases at J, with 22 bases in the middle.

V usage is TRBV9 and J usage is TRBJ2-1, with D possibly being TRBD1 (6 bases). This CDR3 region has 14 residues. Trimming cost V 0 bases and J 3 bases, with 7 bases left between them. Germline V lookup: CDR1 SGDLS, CDR2 YYNGEE. CDR3 sequence: CASSVGDNYNEQFF. In nucleotides, the CDR3 is TGTGCCAGCAGCGTAGGGGACAACTACAATGAGCAGTTCTTC.

The chain joins TRBV5-1 to TRBJ1-2; D is unresolved. The CDR3 consists of 13 residues. Trimming removed 4 bases from V and 0 bases from J, with 7 bases in between. CDR1 and CDR2 from the germline V gene are SGHRS and YFSETQ. CDR3 sequence (DNA): TGCGCCAGCAGCCTGGGAGCTAACTATGGCTACACCTTC. Its translation: CASSLGANYGYTF.

The DNA of the CDR3 is TGCGCCAGCAGCCGAGTAGCGGGGCCCAACAATGAGCAGTTCTTC. It specifies CASSRVAGPNNEQFF. The rearrangement joins TRBV4-1 to TRBJ2-1; 8 bases match TRBD2. V dropped 4 bases and J dropped 5; count of bases not matched to a gene: 7. This CDR3 contains 15 residues. Germline V lookup: CDR1 MGHRA, CDR2 YSYEKL.

The genes are TRBV7-2 and TRBJ2-7; 7 bases are shared with TRBD2. V lost 5 bases to trimming and J lost 1 base; unmatched junction nucleotides: 8. Germline loops: CDR1 SGHTA, CDR2 FQGNSA. The CDR3 loop spans 15 amino acids. CDR3 sequence (DNA): TGTGCCAGCAGCCCCAGCGGGGCCTCGTCCTACGAGCAGTACTTC. Translating gives CASSPSGASSYEQYF.

The rearrangement joins TRBV6-5 to TRBJ2-1, with a possible D match to TRBD1 (6 bases). The CDR3 contains 13 residues. V dropped 4 bases and J dropped 5 bases, with 9 bases sitting between them. Germline V CDR1 and CDR2: MNHEY, SVGAGI. CDR3 nucleotide sequence: TGTGCCAGCAGTTGGACAGCGGACAATGAGCAGTTCTTC. The encoded protein is CASSWTADNEQFF.

V usage is TRBV2 and J usage is TRBJ2-1; D might be TRBD1 (5 bases). The CDR3 contains 13 residues. V was cut by 6 bases and J by 4 bases, with 10 bases left in between. Germline V gives CDR1 SNHLY, CDR2 FYNNEI. CDR3 in DNA: TGTGCCAGCAGGAAGACAGCGTACAATGAGCAGTTCTTC. Its protein is CASRKTAYNEQFF.